The rows below give T cell receptor beta chains drawn from one sample of a study of Ad26.COV2.S vaccination and SARS-CoV-2 variants. This table comes from immunoSEQ multiplex PCR, and its TCRdb copy is limited to in-frame clones, with some not included. The sample has 300,000 to 350,000 clones; under 90% are singletons. Source: peripheral blood, taken in a trial of Ad26.COV2.S vaccine versus placebo. The receptor set was obtained from a person aged 18-65 years who received the Ad26.COV2.S COVID-19 vaccine or a placebo. Each CDR3 is given with its conserved first and last residue. The order of the fields is clone size, D gene, J gene, V gene, CDR3 protein, CDR3 DNA. A D gene is named only where the DNA matches it firmly. Rows may omit the clone size; those that give it use once, few, many or a size class.

clone size: -
D gene: -
J gene: TRBJ1-1
V gene: TRBV7-2
CDR3 protein: CASSLEVTEAFF
CDR3 DNA: TGTGCCAGCAGCTTAGAGGTCACTGAAGCTTTCTTT

clone size: -
D gene: -
J gene: TRBJ1-4
V gene: TRBV19
CDR3 protein: CASSIWGALDEKLFF
CDR3 DNA: TGTGCCAGTAGTATATGGGGGGCACTCGATGAAAAACTGTTTTTT

clone size: -
D gene: -
J gene: TRBJ1-2
V gene: TRBV4-3
CDR3 protein: CASSQAGRDGNYGYTF
CDR3 DNA: TGCGCCAGCAGCCAAGCGGGCAGGGATGGCAACTATGGCTACACCTTC

clone size: -
D gene: -
J gene: TRBJ2-1
V gene: TRBV12-3/TRBV12-4
CDR3 protein: CASSLPGRREQFF
CDR3 DNA: TGTGCCAGCAGTTTACCTGGGCGCAGAGAGCAGTTCTTC

clone size: -
D gene: -
J gene: TRBJ2-1
V gene: TRBV7-3
CDR3 protein: CASSLTLAAPSYNEQFF
CDR3 DNA: TGTGCCAGCAGCTTAACCTTAGCGGCGCCCTCCTACAATGAGCAGTTCTTC

clone size: -
D gene: TRBD1
J gene: TRBJ1-1
V gene: TRBV5-4
CDR3 protein: CASSLVVGTGNTEAFF
CDR3 DNA: TGTGCCAGCAGCTTGGTTGTTGGGACAGGGAACACTGAAGCTTTCTTT

clone size: -
D gene: -
J gene: TRBJ1-1
V gene: TRBV20-1
CDR3 protein: CSARIGTEAFF
CDR3 DNA: TGCAGTGCTAGGATAGGCACTGAAGCTTTCTTT

clone size: -
D gene: TRBD1
J gene: TRBJ1-6
V gene: TRBV27
CDR3 protein: CASSLGTGGASNSPLHF
CDR3 DNA: TGTGCCAGCAGCCTCGGGACAGGGGGCGCGAGTAATTCACCCCTCCACTTT

clone size: -
D gene: -
J gene: TRBJ1-6
V gene: TRBV5-1
CDR3 protein: CASSESPGTPRSNSPLHF
CDR3 DNA: TGCGCCAGCAGCGAATCACCCGGGACACCAAGGAGTAATTCACCCCTCCACTTT

clone size: -
D gene: -
J gene: TRBJ1-1
V gene: TRBV2
CDR3 protein: CASSRWRVIGTTEAFF
CDR3 DNA: TGTGCCAGCTCCCGTTGGAGGGTCATCGGTACGACTGAAGCTTTCTTT

clone size: once
D gene: -
J gene: TRBJ2-1
V gene: TRBV30
CDR3 protein: CAWMAGGSTVNEQFF
CDR3 DNA: TGTGCCTGGATGGCGGGCGGGTCAACGGTTAATGAGCAGTTCTTC

clone size: -
D gene: TRBD1
J gene: TRBJ1-2
V gene: TRBV7-2
CDR3 protein: CASSFRQGFQRDYGYTF
CDR3 DNA: TGTGCCAGCAGCTTTAGACAGGGTTTTCAAAGGGACTATGGCTACACCTTC

clone size: once
D gene: -
J gene: TRBJ2-3
V gene: TRBV6-5
CDR3 protein: CASKGRGADTQYF
CDR3 DNA: TGTGCCAGCAAGGGTCGGGGCGCAGATACGCAGTATTTT

clone size: -
D gene: TRBD2
J gene: TRBJ2-1
V gene: TRBV9
CDR3 protein: CASSDIGTSGVYNEQFF
CDR3 DNA: TGTGCCAGCAGCGACATCGGGACTAGCGGGGTCTACAATGAGCAGTTCTTC

clone size: -
D gene: -
J gene: TRBJ2-3
V gene: TRBV20-1
CDR3 protein: CSAETGDTQYF
CDR3 DNA: TGCAGTGCGGAGACAGGAGATACGCAGTATTTT

clone size: -
D gene: -
J gene: TRBJ1-2
V gene: TRBV28
CDR3 protein: CASSLYGGYNYGYTF
CDR3 DNA: TGTGCCAGCAGTTTATATGGAGGGTATAACTATGGCTACACCTTC

clone size: -
D gene: TRBD2
J gene: TRBJ2-1
V gene: TRBV7-9
CDR3 protein: CATSGGVYNEQFF
CDR3 DNA: TGTGCCACTAGTGGGGGGGTCTACAATGAGCAGTTCTTC

clone size: -
D gene: -
J gene: TRBJ1-2
V gene: TRBV16
CDR3 protein: CASSRSLGIGYGYTF
CDR3 DNA: TGTGCCAGCAGCCGCTCATTAGGGATCGGGTATGGCTACACCTTC

clone size: -
D gene: TRBD1
J gene: TRBJ2-2
V gene: TRBV14
CDR3 protein: CASSQLMTGGFDGELFF
CDR3 DNA: TGTGCCAGCAGCCAACTTATGACAGGGGGCTTTGACGGGGAGCTGTTTTTT

clone size: -
D gene: -
J gene: TRBJ1-1
V gene: TRBV6-5
CDR3 protein: CASDGPQGNTEAFF
CDR3 DNA: TGTGCCAGCGATGGCCCCCAGGGGAACACTGAAGCTTTCTTT

clone size: few
D gene: -
J gene: TRBJ1-2
V gene: TRBV5-1
CDR3 protein: CASSFGPQGSGYTF
CDR3 DNA: TGCGCCAGCAGCTTCGGCCCACAGGGTTCCGGCTACACCTTC

clone size: -
D gene: -
J gene: TRBJ1-1
V gene: TRBV19
CDR3 protein: CASRMYQAMNTEAFF
CDR3 DNA: TGTGCCAGTCGTATGTACCAGGCGATGAACACTGAAGCTTTCTTT

clone size: -
D gene: TRBD1
J gene: TRBJ1-5
V gene: TRBV5-1
CDR3 protein: CASSYGTGERQPQHF
CDR3 DNA: TGCGCCAGCAGCTACGGGACAGGGGAGCGTCAGCCCCAGCATTTT

clone size: -
D gene: -
J gene: TRBJ2-7
V gene: TRBV6-1
CDR3 protein: CASSEYGTPSSYEQYF
CDR3 DNA: TGTGCCAGCAGTGAATACGGGACACCTAGCTCCTACGAGCAGTACTTC

clone size: -
D gene: -
J gene: TRBJ2-7
V gene: TRBV7-8
CDR3 protein: CASSSRGRGPYEQYF
CDR3 DNA: TGTGCCAGCAGCTCCCGAGGGCGGGGGCCCTACGAGCAGTACTTC

clone size: -
D gene: TRBD2
J gene: TRBJ2-5
V gene: TRBV5-4
CDR3 protein: CASSLVAGGPLRETQYF
CDR3 DNA: TGTGCCAGCAGTTTGGTAGCGGGAGGGCCTCTACGAGAGACCCAGTACTTC

clone size: -
D gene: -
J gene: TRBJ1-1
V gene: TRBV9
CDR3 protein: CASSVTVGGTEAFF
CDR3 DNA: TGTGCCAGCAGCGTCACGGTCGGAGGGACTGAAGCTTTCTTT

clone size: few
D gene: -
J gene: TRBJ1-1
V gene: TRBV7-9
CDR3 protein: CASSFQGSEAFF
CDR3 DNA: TGTGCCAGCAGTTTCCAGGGATCCGAAGCTTTCTTT